The clone carrying this T cell receptor (beta chain) was seen more than once but under ten times. Its antigen is not identified. These data are taken from a study of identical twins. A universal primer site was created by template switching, with the cDNA bearing unique molecular identifiers. In TCRdb, the 5' RACE reads were re-called with MiXCR into one record per CDR3 protein. The sample lists hundreds of thousands of distinct CDR3 sequences, around 15% occurring once. Trimming removed 7 bases from V and 7 bases from J, with 11 bases in between. The CDR3 has 13 residues. Per germline, CDR1 LNHDA and CDR2 SQIVND (reference sequence). Study-level results: There were fewer insertions in abundant cord blood beta clonotypes, but memory repertoires showed no such pattern. Modeled out-of-frame TCR alpha sharing in monozygotic twins fell below observed levels.

This sequence originates from a woman aged 18 to 35 in good health. The sequenced material came from memory (CD45RO+) T cells sorted from blood. This chain uses TRBV19 with TRBJ1-6; D is unclear. CDR3 bases: TGTGCCAGTAATGATCTAAGGAATTCACCCCTCCACTTT. It codes for CASNDLRNSPLHF.